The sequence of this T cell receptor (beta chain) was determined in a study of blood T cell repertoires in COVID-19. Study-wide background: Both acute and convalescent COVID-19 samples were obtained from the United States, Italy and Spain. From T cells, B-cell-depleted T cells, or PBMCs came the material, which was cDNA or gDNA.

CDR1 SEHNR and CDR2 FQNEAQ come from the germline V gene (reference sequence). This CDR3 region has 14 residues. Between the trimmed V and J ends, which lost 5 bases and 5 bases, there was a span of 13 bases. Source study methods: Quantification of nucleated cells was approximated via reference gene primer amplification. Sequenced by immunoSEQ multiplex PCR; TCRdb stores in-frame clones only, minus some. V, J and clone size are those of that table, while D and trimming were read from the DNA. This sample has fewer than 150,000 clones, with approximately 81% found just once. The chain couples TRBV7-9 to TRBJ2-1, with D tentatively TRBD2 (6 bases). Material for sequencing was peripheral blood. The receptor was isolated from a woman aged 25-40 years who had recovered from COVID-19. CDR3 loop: CASSQPGLNNEQFF. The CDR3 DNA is TGTGCCAGCAGCCAACCGGGACTCAACAATGAGCAGTTCTTC.